This record covers a single T cell receptor beta chain. The antigen is not known. Other DNA sequences within the sample encode an identical CDR3. This entry belongs to a study of shared clonotypes between healthy human individuals. Study-wide findings and caveats: Rarefaction showed that sequencing of sorted subsets was incomplete (despite large depth).

Assay: immunoSEQ multiplex PCR; the TCRdb copy retains only in-frame clones and omits some. This sample has about 2.4 million clones; roughly 92% occur once, and the top ten carry over 0.12%. V dropped 3 bases and J dropped 2 bases, with 11 bases sitting between them. The CDR3 has 14 residues. The germline V gene encodes CDR1 KGHSH and CDR2 LQKENI. Sequencing was performed on naive CD4+ T cells sorted from blood. Subset meaning: CD45RA+ positively selected. The V and J genes are TRBV18 and TRBJ2-7; tentatively, D is TRBD1 or TRBD2 (5 bases each). This TCR came from a man aged 18 to 30 in good health. The CDR3, as DNA: TGTGCCAGCTCACCCGGGGACGGACCCTACGAGCAGTACTTC. Translating gives CASSPGDGPYEQYF.